Detailed here is one T cell receptor (beta chain). Antigen: not known. This sample stems from a study of T cell repertoires and HLA-DP antigens. The primer mix covered 54 TRBV segments and 13 TRBJ segments. The data were produced by immunoSEQ multiplex PCR, yet TCRdb's version contains in-frame clones alone and is incomplete. The sample lists 90,000 to 130,000 clones, around 92% occurring once. CDR3 length: 14 amino acids. Trimming cost V 5 bases and J 1 base; bases outside gene matches: 4. The V gene's germline CDR1 is MDHEN and CDR2 SYDVKM. Regarding the study as a whole: Average cumulative frequency of previously undetected clones was just over 35% against one allele and around 50% against the other.

The sequence derives from a woman between 18 and 30 years old in good health and CMV-seronegative. The chain uses TRBV28 and TRBJ2-5, with 7 bases matching TRBD1. Sequenced input: CD4+ T cells from PBMCs. Here the CDR3 reads CASSKQGTQETQYF. The CDR3 DNA is TGTGCCAGCAGTAAACAGGGGACCCAAGAGACCCAGTACTTC.